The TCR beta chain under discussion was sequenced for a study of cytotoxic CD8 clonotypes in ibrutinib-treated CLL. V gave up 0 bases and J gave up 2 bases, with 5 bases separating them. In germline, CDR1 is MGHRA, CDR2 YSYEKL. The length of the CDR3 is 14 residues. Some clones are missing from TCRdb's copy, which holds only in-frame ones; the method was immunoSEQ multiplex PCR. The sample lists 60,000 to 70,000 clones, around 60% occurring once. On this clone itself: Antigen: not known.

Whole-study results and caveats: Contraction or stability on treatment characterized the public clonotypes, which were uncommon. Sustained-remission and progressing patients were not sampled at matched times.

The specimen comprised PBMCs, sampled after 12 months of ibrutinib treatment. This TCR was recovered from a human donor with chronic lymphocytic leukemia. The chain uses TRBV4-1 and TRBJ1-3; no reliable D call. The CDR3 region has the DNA TGCGCCAGCAGCCAAGATGTCCCTGGAAACACCATATATTTT. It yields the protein CASSQDVPGNTIYF.